This T cell receptor (beta chain) is from a study of shared clonotypes between healthy human individuals. Study as a whole: Each donor's CD8 memory used one plate, CD8 naive two, each CD4 subset three. Study outcomes and limitations: Sampling included only blood; tissue repertoires likely differ. Estimated richness values were generally larger in naive subsets than in memory subsets.

The CDR3 covers 15 residues. CDR1 KGHSH and CDR2 LQKENI come from the germline V gene. V dropped 3 bases and J dropped 6 bases, with 18 bases sitting between them. A remark on this clone: The antigen remains undetermined.

Naive CD8 cells lacked CD45RO and underwent positive selection for CCR7, leaving out terminally differentiated effector memory CD45RA+ cells. Genomic DNA from each subset was divided evenly over several immunoSEQ plates. Profiled with immunoSEQ multiplex PCR; TCRdb holds only in-frame clones, not every one. Of approximately 2,200,000 clones in the sample, more than 85% were seen once. V is TRBV18 and J is TRBJ2-7, with D maybe TRBD2 (7 bases). The sequence was collected from a man younger than 35 in good health. Some clones in this sample may be carry-over from other donors' samples. The sample consisted of naive CD8+ T cells from PBMCs. The CDR3 sequence: CASSPGGGAFREQYF. In nucleotides, the CDR3 is TGTGCCAGCTCACCTGGGGGGGGCGCCTTTCGCGAGCAGTACTTC.